The 25 T cell receptor beta chains below come from one sample, sequenced in a study of T cells expressing NK-cell markers. TCRdb reanalyzed the 5' RACE reads and collapses them to one entry per CDR3 protein, without DNA. The sample holds approximately 550,000 distinct CDR3 sequences. Source material: blood T cells: a sorted CD56 or NKG2C T cell subset, CD4+ or CD8+ T cells, or bulk PBMC T cells (not recorded which). These receptors were taken from a man aged 18 to 29 in good health.

This chain uses TRBV3-1 with TRBJ1-2; the TRBD1 assignment by TCRdb is unverifiable without DNA. CDR1 is LGHDT, CDR2 YNNKEL, per germline (reference sequence). The CDR3 loop spans 15 amino acids. CDR3 sequence: CASSLETGANYGYTF.

V and J are TRBV7-2 and TRBJ2-1; with no DNA, the TCRdb D assignment of TRBD1 cannot be verified. The germline CDR1 and CDR2 sequences are SGHTA and FQGNSA. The CDR3 is 15 amino acids. CDR3 sequence: CASRERGQGYNEQFF.

The genes are TRBV10-3 and TRBJ2-1. Germline V CDR1 and CDR2: ENHRY, SYGVKD. CDR3 size: 11 residues. The CDR3 here is CAISARAEQFF.

The chain uses TRBV6-6 and TRBJ2-1. Germline V gene data show CDR1 as MNHNY and CDR2 as SVGAGI (reference sequence). This CDR3 has 13 amino acids. CDR3 amino acids: CASSYLRAREQFF.

The chain recombines TRBV15 with TRBJ1-1; lacking DNA, the TRBD1 call made by TCRdb goes unchecked. This CDR3 comprises 14 residues. Germline lookup yields CDR1 LNHNV and CDR2 YYDKDF (reference sequence). The chain's CDR3 is CATSRARANTEAFF.

The J gene is TRBJ1-1, the V gene TRBV6-6. CDR3 length equals 13 residues. Germline V lookup: CDR1 MNHNY, CDR2 SVGAGI (reference sequence). CDR3 sequence reads: CASSYAGETEAFF.

This chain connects TRBV5-1 to TRBJ2-3; the D gene TCRdb calls, TRBD2, cannot be checked with no DNA. Germline V CDR1 and CDR2: SGHRS, YFSETQ. The CDR3 consists of 15 residues. CDR3 sequence: CASSTSGGEADTQYF.

The chain is built from TRBV12-3 or TRBV12-4 and TRBJ1-4; TCRdb reports TRBD1, a call that lacks DNA to check it against. This CDR3 comprises 14 residues. The CDR3 reads CASSSGTPNEKLFF.

The chain joins TRBV12-3 or TRBV12-4 to TRBJ1-5; TCRdb lists TRBD1, though no DNA is available to test this call. This CDR3 comprises 14 residues. The chain's CDR3 is CASNPEGGNQPQHF.

The chain carries TRBV6-1 and TRBJ2-7; the TCRdb call, TRBD1, lacks DNA for checking. The CDR3 consists of 13 residues. Germline V gene lookup returns CDR1 MNHNS and CDR2 SASEGT. CDR3 sequence: CASSVRGRREQYF.

The chain employs TRBV29-1 and TRBJ1-5; no DNA is available, so the TRBD1 call from TCRdb remains unchecked. The CDR3 spans 15 residues. Looked up from germline, CDR1 is SQVTM and CDR2 is ANQGSEA. The CDR3 reads CSDRTGSDSNQPQHF. The whole variable domain, remainder taken from reference TRBV29-1 and TRBJ1-5, is SAVISQKPSRDICQRGTSLTIQCQVDSQVTMMFWYRQQPGQSLTLIATANQGSEATYESGFVIDKFPISRPNLTFSTLTVSNMSPEDSSIYLCSDRTGSDSNQPQHFGDGTRLSIL.

J is TRBJ2-1 and V is TRBV5-1; the TRBD2 assignment by TCRdb is unverifiable without DNA. The CDR3 covers 15 residues. The germline gives CDR1 SGHRS, CDR2 YFSETQ. The CDR3 sequence is CASSLDREGYNEQFF.

V is TRBV12-3 or TRBV12-4 and J is TRBJ2-2; TCRdb designates TRBD1, a call that cannot be tested without DNA. The CDR3 spans 15 residues. CDR3 protein: CASSHRDSLTGELFF.

The CDR3 loop is CASSPRYDYEQFF. The chain carries TRBV4-3 and TRBJ2-1. The CDR3 runs 13 residues. CDR1 is LGHNA, CDR2 YSLEER, per germline.

The rearrangement uses TRBV4-1 and TRBJ2-1; the D gene TCRdb calls, TRBD1, cannot be checked with no DNA. CDR3 size: 15 residues. Germline V gene lookup returns CDR1 MGHRA and CDR2 YSYEKL. The CDR3 loop is CASSQPRGPYNEQFF.

CDR3 region: CASRQGQDTEAFF. This rearrangement joins TRBV18 to TRBJ1-1. Germline lookup yields CDR1 KGHSH and CDR2 LQKENI. This CDR3 region has 13 residues.

The rearrangement uses TRBV9 and TRBJ2-1; TCRdb calls TRBD1, which cannot be checked without DNA. Germline CDR1 is SGDLS and CDR2 is YYNGEE. The CDR3 contains 15 residues. CDR3 sequence: CASSVAATVGGEQFF.

V and J are TRBV29-1 and TRBJ2-2; TCRdb's D call, TRBD2, is unchecked because there is no DNA. From germline, CDR1 is SQVTM and CDR2 ANQGSEA. This CDR3 is built from 15 residues. The CDR3 sequence is CSVSIIAGGTGELFF.

The chain is built from TRBV12-3 or TRBV12-4 and TRBJ1-2. CDR3 size: 15 residues. The CDR3 protein is CASSLGEGEDYGYTF.

The J gene is TRBJ2-3, the V gene TRBV29-1; checking the TCRdb D call of TRBD1 is not possible without DNA. This CDR3 comprises 12 residues. CDR1 SQVTM and CDR2 ANQGSEA come from the germline V gene. The CDR3 here is CSVDRARYTQYF.

The CDR3 loop is CAISGGTLASYEQYF. The chain combines TRBV10-3 with TRBJ2-7. The CDR3 consists of 15 residues. Germline CDR1 is ENHRY and CDR2 is SYGVKD.

This chain links TRBV5-6 with TRBJ1-2; TCRdb reports TRBD1, a call that lacks DNA to check it against. The CDR3 is 14 residues long. The germline gives CDR1 SGHDT, CDR2 YYEEEE. CDR3: CASSLRQGVYGYTF.

The rearrangement links TRBV6-1 to TRBJ1-4. The CDR3 runs to 14 residues. Germline V CDR1 and CDR2: MNHNS, SASEGT. The chain's CDR3 is CASSHNEETGKLFF.

This chain links TRBV29-1 with TRBJ2-5; TCRdb's D call, TRBD1, is unchecked because there is no DNA. Germline values: CDR1 SQVTM, CDR2 ANQGSEA. The CDR3 loop spans 15 amino acids. CDR3 loop: CSVLKGGGIQETQYF.

V gene TRBV6-5 combines with J gene TRBJ2-1; checking the TCRdb D call of TRBD1 is not possible without DNA. CDR1 is MNHEY, CDR2 SVGAGI, per germline. The CDR3 spans 16 residues. Here the CDR3 reads CASSYSRPPLDNEQFF.